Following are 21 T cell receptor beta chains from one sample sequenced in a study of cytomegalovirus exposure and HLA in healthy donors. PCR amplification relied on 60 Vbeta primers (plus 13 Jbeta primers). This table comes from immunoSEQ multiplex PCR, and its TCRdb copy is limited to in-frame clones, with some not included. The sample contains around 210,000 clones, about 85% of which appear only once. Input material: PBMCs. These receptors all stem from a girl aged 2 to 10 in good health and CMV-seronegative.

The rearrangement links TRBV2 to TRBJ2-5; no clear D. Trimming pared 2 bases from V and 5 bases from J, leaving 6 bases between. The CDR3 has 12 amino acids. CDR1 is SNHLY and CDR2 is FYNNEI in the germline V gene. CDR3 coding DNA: TGTGCCAGCAGTGAAATGGCCGAGACCCAGTACTTC. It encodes CASSEMAETQYF. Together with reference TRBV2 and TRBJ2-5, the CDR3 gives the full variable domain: EPEVTQTPSHQVTQMGQEVILRCVPISNHLYFYWYRQILGQKVEFLVSFYNNEISEKSEIFDDQFSVERPDGSNFTLKIRSTKLEDSAMYFCASSEMAETQYFGPGTRLLVL.

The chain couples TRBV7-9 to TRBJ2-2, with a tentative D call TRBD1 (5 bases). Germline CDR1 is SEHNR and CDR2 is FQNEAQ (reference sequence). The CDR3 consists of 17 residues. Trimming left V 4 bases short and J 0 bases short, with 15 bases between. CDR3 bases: TGTGCCAGCAGCTACAGACAGTGGACCGCGAACACCGGGGAGCTGTTTTTT. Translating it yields CASSYRQWTANTGELFF.

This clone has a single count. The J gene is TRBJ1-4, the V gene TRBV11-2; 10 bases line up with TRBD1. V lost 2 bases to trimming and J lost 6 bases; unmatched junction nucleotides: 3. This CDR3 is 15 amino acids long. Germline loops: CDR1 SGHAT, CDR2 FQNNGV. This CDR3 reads CASSLTGTGDEKLFF. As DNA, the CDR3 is TGTGCCAGCAGCTTAACCGGGACAGGGGATGAAAAACTGTTTTTT.

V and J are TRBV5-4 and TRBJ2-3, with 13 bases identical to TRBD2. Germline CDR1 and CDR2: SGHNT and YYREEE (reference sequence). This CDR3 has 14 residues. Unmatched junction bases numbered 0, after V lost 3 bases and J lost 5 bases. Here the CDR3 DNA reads TGTGCCAGCAGCTGGACTAGCGGGGGAGATACGCAGTATTTT. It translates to CASSWTSGGDTQYF.

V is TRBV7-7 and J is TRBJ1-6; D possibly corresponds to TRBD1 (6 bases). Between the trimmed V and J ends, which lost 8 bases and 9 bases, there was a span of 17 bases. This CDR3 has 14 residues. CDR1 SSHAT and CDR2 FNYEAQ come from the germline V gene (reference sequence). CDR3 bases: TGTGCCAGCTGGGGGGGGCAAGACGGTTCACCCCTCCACTTT. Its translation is CASWGGQDGSPLHF.

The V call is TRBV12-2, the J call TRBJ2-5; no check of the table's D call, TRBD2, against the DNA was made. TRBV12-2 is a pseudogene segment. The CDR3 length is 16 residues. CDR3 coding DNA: TGTGCAAGTCGCTTCCCCGGAGGGAGGGCCCGGGAGACCCAGTACTTC. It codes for CASRFPGGRARETQYF.

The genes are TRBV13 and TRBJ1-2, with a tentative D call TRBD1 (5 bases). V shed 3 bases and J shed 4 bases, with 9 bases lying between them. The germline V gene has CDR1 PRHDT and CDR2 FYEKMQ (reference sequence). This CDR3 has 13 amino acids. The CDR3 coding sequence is TGTGCCAGCAGCTTCTCCGGGGGCTATGGCTACACCTTC. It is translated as CASSFSGGYGYTF.

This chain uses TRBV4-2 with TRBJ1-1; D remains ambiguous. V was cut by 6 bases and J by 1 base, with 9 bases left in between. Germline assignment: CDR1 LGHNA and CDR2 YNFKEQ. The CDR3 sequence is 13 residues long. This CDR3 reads CASRWSGNTEAFF. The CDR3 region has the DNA TGTGCCAGCAGATGGAGTGGGAACACTGAAGCTTTCTTT.

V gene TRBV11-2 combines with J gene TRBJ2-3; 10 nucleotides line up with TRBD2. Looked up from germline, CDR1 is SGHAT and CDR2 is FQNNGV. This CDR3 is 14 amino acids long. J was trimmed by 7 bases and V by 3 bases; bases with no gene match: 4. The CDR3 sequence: CASSFSGGRNTQYF. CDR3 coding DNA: TGTGCCAGCAGCTTTAGCGGGGGGAGGAATACGCAGTATTTT. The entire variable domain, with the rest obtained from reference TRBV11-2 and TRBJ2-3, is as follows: EAGVAQSPRYKIIEKRQSVAFWCNPISGHATLYWYQQILGQGPKLLIQFQNNGVVDDSQLPKDRFSAERLKGVDSTLKIQPAKLEDSAVYLCASSFSGGRNTQYFGPGTRLTVL.

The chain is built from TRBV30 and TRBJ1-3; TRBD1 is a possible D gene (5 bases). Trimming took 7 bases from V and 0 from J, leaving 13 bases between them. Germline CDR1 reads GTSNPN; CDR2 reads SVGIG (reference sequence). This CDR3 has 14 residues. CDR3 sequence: CAYQGFSSGNTIYF. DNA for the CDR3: TGTGCCTACCAGGGATTTAGCTCTGGAAACACCATATATTTT.

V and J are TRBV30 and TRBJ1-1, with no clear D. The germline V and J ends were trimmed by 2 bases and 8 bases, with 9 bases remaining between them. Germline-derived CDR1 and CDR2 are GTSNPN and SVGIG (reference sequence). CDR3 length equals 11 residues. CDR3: CAWSPGPEAFF. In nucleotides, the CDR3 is TGTGCCTGGAGTCCAGGCCCAGAAGCTTTCTTT.

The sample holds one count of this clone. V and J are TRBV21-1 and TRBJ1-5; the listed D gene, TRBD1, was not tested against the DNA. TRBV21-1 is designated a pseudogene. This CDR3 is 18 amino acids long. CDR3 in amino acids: CASSKNRTDVDSNQPQHF. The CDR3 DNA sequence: TGTGCCAGCAGCAAAAACAGGACAGATGTAGATAGCAATCAGCCCCAGCATTTT.

CDR3 amino acids: CASSRGSPGWFYNEQFF. Written as DNA, the CDR3 is TGTGCCAGCAGCAGAGGGAGTCCGGGGTGGTTCTACAATGAGCAGTTCTTC. J is TRBJ2-1 and V is TRBV5-5; the D gene is possibly TRBD2 (5 bases). V lost 4 bases and J 3 bases, leaving 20 bases between the germline ends. This CDR3 has 17 amino acids. Germline lookup yields CDR1 SGHKS and CDR2 YYEKEE (reference sequence).

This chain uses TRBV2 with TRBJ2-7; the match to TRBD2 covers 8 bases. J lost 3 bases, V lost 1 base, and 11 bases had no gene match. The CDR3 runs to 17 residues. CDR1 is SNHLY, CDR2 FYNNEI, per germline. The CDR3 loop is CASSEVDSGLGDYEQYF. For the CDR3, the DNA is TGTGCCAGCAGTGAAGTCGATTCGGGACTAGGAGACTACGAGCAGTACTTC. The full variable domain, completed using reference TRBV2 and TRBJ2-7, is EPEVTQTPSHQVTQMGQEVILRCVPISNHLYFYWYRQILGQKVEFLVSFYNNEISEKSEIFDDQFSVERPDGSNFTLKIRSTKLEDSAMYFCASSEVDSGLGDYEQYFGPGTRLTVT.

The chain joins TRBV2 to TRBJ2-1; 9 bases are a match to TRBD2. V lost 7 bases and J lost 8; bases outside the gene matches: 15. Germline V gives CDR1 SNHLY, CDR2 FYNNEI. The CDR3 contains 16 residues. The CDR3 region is CASTGLSLAGQYEQFF. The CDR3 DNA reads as TGTGCCAGCACGGGGTTGTCCCTAGCGGGACAATATGAGCAGTTCTTC.

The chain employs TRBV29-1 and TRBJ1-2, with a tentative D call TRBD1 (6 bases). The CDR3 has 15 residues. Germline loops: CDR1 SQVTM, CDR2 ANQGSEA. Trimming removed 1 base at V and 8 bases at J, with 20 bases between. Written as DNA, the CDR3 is TGCAGCGTTGAAGCCGGGACACGGTGGGGGTGGGGCTACACCTTC. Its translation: CSVEAGTRWGWGYTF.

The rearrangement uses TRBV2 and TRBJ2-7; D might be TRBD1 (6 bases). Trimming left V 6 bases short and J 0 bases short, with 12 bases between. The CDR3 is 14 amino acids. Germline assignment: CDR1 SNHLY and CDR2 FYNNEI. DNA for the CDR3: TGTGCCAGCAGCCGACAGGCGAGCTCCTACGAGCAGTACTTC. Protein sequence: CASSRQASSYEQYF.

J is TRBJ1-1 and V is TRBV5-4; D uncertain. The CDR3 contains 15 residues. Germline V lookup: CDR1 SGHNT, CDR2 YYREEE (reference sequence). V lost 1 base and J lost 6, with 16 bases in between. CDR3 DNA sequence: TGTGCCAGCAGCTTGTTTACACCACCCCTCTCTGAAGCTTTCTTT. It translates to CASSLFTPPLSEAFF.

DNA for the CDR3: TGTGCCACCGTTGGACTCCTCGTGAACACTGAAGCTTTCTTT. Translation: CATVGLLVNTEAFF. The chain uses TRBV6-1 and TRBJ1-1; unclear D gene. V was pared by 10 bases and J by 0 bases, with 15 bases between. The length of the CDR3 is 14 residues. Germline values: CDR1 MNHNS, CDR2 SASEGT.

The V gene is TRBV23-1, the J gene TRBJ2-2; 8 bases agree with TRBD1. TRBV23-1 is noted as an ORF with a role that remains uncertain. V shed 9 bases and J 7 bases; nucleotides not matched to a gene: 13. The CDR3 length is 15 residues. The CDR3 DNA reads TGCGCCAGGTCTCTGGACAGGGATTCGGTCGGGGAGCTGTTTTTT. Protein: CARSLDRDSVGELFF.

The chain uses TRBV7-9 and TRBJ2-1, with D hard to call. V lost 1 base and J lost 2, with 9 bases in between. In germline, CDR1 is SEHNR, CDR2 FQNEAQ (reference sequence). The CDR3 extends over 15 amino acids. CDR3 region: CASSLGQAPYNEQFF. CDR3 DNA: TGTGCCAGCAGCTTAGGGCAGGCCCCCTACAATGAGCAGTTCTTC. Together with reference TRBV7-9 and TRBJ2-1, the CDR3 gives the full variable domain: DTGVSQNPRHKITKRGQNVTFRCDPISEHNRLYWYRQTLGQGPEFLTYFQNEAQLEKSRLLSDRFSAERPKGSFSTLEIQRTEQGDSAMYLCASSLGQAPYNEQFFGPGTRLTVL.